These 11 T cell receptor beta chains were all obtained from the same sample, sequenced in a study of shared clonotypes between healthy human individuals. Assay: immunoSEQ multiplex PCR; the TCRdb copy retains only in-frame clones and omits some. The sample contains about 2.1 million clones, over 85% of which appear only once. CD45RO-negative CD8 cells positively selected for CCR7 made up the naive population, which excluded terminally differentiated effector memory CD45RA+ cells. The sample consisted of naive CD8+ T cells from PBMCs. These receptors originate from a man aged 18-30 years in good health. Some clones in this sample may be carry-over from other donors' samples.

This chain uses TRBV29-1 with TRBJ1-1, with 8 bases fitting TRBD1. With V trimmed by 7 bases and J by 6 bases, 7 bases remained unmatched. Germline V gene lookup returns CDR1 SQVTM and CDR2 ANQGSEA. The CDR3 runs 12 residues. The CDR3 reads CSALGQGAEAFF. The CDR3 DNA reads TGCAGCGCCCTTGGACAGGGCGCTGAAGCTTTCTTT.

The rearrangement joins TRBV5-1 to TRBJ2-5; the D gene is possibly TRBD1 (5 bases). The CDR3 is made up of 15 amino acids. CDR1 SGHRS and CDR2 YFSETQ come from the germline V gene. Deletions cut 2 bases from V and 2 bases from J, with 13 bases between. In nucleotides, the CDR3 is TGCGCCAGCAGCTTCAAGGGGCCCCTACAAGAGACCCAGTACTTC. Its protein is CASSFKGPLQETQYF.

The chain recombines TRBV27 with TRBJ2-3; D unclear. With 5 bases removed from V and 1 base from J, the gap between germline ends came to 16 bases. The CDR3 sequence is 16 residues long. Germline loops: CDR1 MNHEY, CDR2 SMNVEV (reference sequence). CDR3 residues: CASSHIGPTRTDTQYF. The CDR3, as DNA: TGTGCCAGCAGTCATATAGGCCCCACTCGCACAGATACGCAGTATTTT.

The chain links TRBV27 to TRBJ2-2, with D possibly matching TRBD2 (6 bases). The CDR3 is 16 residues long. The V gene lost 5 bases and the J gene lost 4 bases, with 17 bases spanning the gap. Germline V lookup: CDR1 MNHEY, CDR2 SMNVEV (reference sequence). In DNA form, the CDR3 reads TGTGCCAGCAGTCTCTTCGGGGAGGCGGTCACCGGGGAGCTGTTTTTT. It specifies CASSLFGEAVTGELFF.

The V and J genes are TRBV19 and TRBJ2-6; no reliable D call. CDR3 size: 15 residues. CDR1 is LNHDA, CDR2 SQIVND, per germline (reference sequence). V was pared by 3 bases and J by 1 base, with 7 bases between. As DNA, the CDR3 is TGTGCCAGTAGTATTTGGGAATCTGGGGCCAACGTCCTGACTTTC. Residues: CASSIWESGANVLTF.

This clone came up once. Other DNA variants within this sample encode the same CDR3. The CDR3 loop is CASSVEVLTDTQYF. CDR3 nucleotide sequence: TGTGCCAGCAGCGTAGAAGTGTTAACAGATACGCAGTATTTT. The chain has TRBV9 and TRBJ2-3; D remains ambiguous. V lost 0 bases and J lost 3, with 8 bases in between. The germline V gene has CDR1 SGDLS and CDR2 YYNGEE. This CDR3 is 14 amino acids long. Full variable domain (outside the CDR3, taken from reference TRBV9 and TRBJ2-3): DSGVTQTPKHLITATGQRVTLRCSPRSGDLSVYWYQQSLDQGLQFLIQYYNGEERAKGNILERFSAQQFPDLHSELNLSSLELGDSALYFCASSVEVLTDTQYFGPGTRLTVL.

V is TRBV5-1 and J is TRBJ2-3; D is uncertain. The CDR3 contains 13 residues. Looked up from germline, CDR1 is SGHRS and CDR2 is YFSETQ. Trimming removed 0 bases at V and 6 bases at J, with 8 bases between. This CDR3 is CASSLDLVDTQYF. CDR3 sequence (DNA): TGCGCCAGCAGCTTGGATCTTGTGGATACGCAGTATTTT.

This sequence joins TRBV7-9 and TRBJ1-1; 7 nucleotides align to TRBD1. This CDR3 comprises 14 residues. Germline V gene data show CDR1 as SEHNR and CDR2 as FQNEAQ (reference sequence). V lost 5 bases and J lost 0; bases outside the gene matches: 3. CDR3 DNA: TGTGCCAGCAGCCCGGGACAGCTGAACACTGAAGCTTTCTTT. This gives the protein CASSPGQLNTEAFF.

This chain joins TRBV5-6 and TRBJ2-1, with TRBD1 matching 7 bases. CDR1 and CDR2 from the germline V gene are SGHDT and YYEEEE. The ends lost 2 bases at V and 10 bases at J; junction bases unmatched: 15. CDR3 length equals 16 residues. The CDR3 nucleotides are TGTGCCAGCAGCTTTTTTTCTCGAGGACCCAGGGGGGAGCAGTTCTTC. Translated, it gives CASSFFSRGPRGEQFF.

This sequence joins TRBV27 and TRBJ1-3; the D gene is possibly TRBD1 (6 bases). Trimming stripped 5 bases from V and 4 bases from J, with 12 bases between. Germline V gene data show CDR1 as MNHEY and CDR2 as SMNVEV (reference sequence). The CDR3 consists of 14 residues. CDR3 bases: TGTGCCAGCAGTCAATTGGGGGCAGGAAACACCATATATTTT. Protein product: CASSQLGAGNTIYF.

This chain links TRBV6-1 with TRBJ2-1; D not certain. The V end lost 1 base, the J end lost 5 bases, and 3 bases lay between the germline ends. Germline V gene lookup returns CDR1 MNHNS and CDR2 SASEGT. CDR3 size: 12 residues. CDR3 residues: CASSEGNNEQFF. The DNA for the CDR3 is TGTGCCAGCAGTGAAGGAAACAATGAGCAGTTCTTC.